The clone carrying this TCR beta chain came up a few times. Its matching antigen is unknown. This CDR3 spans 16 amino acids. V lost 0 bases to trimming and J lost 5 bases; unmatched junction nucleotides: 7. The germline V gene has CDR1 SGHRS and CDR2 YFSETQ. The data originate from a study of blood T cells in healthy people across ages. Study conclusions and caveats: Estimates of total diversity, which came from one million sequenced T cells, were considered to be underestimates. When set beside aged donors, long-lived donors presented more naive CD4+ cells and higher diversity.

The use of a sample-barcoded 5' primer and a J-beta primer mix characterized a second PCR of roughly 6 to 11 cycles. Each cDNA molecule was tagged by a template-switch adaptor that had 12 random nucleotides. TCRdb analysed the 5' RACE reads with MiXCR anew, one entry per CDR3 protein. The sample carries 600,000 to 850,000 distinct CDR3 sequences, around a quarter recorded once. The sample was also reused in another study, on T cells of mothers and their children. From that study: For each mother, over 9.5 million TCR beta CDR3 reads were obtained, and for each child, some 3 million.

The rearrangement joins TRBV5-1 to TRBJ2-5; 10 bases fit TRBD2. The source is a boy under 18 in good health. The sequencing input was blood. CDR3 in amino acids: CASSLAPSGSRETQYF. CDR3 DNA sequence: TGCGCCAGCAGCTTGGCTCCTAGCGGGAGTCGGGAGACCCAGTACTTC.